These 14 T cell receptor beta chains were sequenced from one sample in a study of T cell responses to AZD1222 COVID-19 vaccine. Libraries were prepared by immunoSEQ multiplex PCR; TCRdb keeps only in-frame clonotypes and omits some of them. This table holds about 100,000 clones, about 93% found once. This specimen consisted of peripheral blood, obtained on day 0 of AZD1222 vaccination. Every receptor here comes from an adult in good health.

Here the CDR3 reads CASSLDTDREDGYTF. The CDR3, as DNA: TGCGCCAGCAGCTTGGACACGGACAGGGAGGACGGCTACACCTTC. The V call is TRBV5-1, the J call TRBJ1-2, with 8 bases that match TRBD1. This CDR3 spans 15 amino acids. Unmatched junction bases numbered 9, after V lost 0 bases and J lost 8 bases. Germline V gives CDR1 SGHRS, CDR2 YFSETQ.

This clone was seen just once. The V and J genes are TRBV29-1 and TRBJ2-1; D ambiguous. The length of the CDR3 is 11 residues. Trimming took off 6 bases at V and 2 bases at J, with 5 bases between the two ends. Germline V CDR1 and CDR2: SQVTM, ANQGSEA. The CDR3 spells CSVRTYNEQFF. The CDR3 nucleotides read TGCAGCGTGAGGACCTACAATGAGCAGTTCTTC.

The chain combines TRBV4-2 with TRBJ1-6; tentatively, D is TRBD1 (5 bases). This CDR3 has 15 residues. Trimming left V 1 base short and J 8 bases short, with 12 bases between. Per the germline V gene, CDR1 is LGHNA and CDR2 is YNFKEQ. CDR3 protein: CASSQGVQGYSPLHF. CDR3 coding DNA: TGTGCCAGCAGCCAAGGGGTTCAGGGATATTCACCCCTCCACTTT.

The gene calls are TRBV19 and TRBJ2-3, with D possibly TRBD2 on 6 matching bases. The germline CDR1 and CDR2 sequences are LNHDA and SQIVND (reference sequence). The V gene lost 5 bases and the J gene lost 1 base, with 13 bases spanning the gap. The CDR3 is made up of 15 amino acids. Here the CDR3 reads CASSQEGAGTDTQYF. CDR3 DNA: TGTGCCAGTAGTCAGGAGGGCGCTGGCACAGATACGCAGTATTTT.

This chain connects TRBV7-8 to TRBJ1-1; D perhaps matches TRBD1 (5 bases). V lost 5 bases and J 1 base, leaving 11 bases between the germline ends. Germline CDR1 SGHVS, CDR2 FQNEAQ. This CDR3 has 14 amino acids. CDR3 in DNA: TGTGCCAGCAGCCCGGGACTCCAGAACACTGAAGCTTTCTTT. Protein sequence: CASSPGLQNTEAFF.

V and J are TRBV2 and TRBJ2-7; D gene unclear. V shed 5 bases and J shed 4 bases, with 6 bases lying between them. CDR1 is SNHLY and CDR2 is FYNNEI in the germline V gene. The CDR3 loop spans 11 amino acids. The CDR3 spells CASSPQYEQYF. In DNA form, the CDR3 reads TGTGCCAGCAGTCCTCAGTACGAGCAGTACTTC.

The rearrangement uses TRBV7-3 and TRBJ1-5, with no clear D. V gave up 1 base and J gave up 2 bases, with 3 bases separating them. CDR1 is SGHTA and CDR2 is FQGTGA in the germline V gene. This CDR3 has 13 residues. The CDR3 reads CASSLSRNQPQHF. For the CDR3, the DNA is TGTGCCAGCAGCTTAAGTCGCAATCAGCCCCAGCATTTT.

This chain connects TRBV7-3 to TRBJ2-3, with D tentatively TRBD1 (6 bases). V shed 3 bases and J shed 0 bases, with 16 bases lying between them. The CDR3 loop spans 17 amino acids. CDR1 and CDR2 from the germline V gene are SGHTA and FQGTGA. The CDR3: CASSLHRDTYSTDTQYF. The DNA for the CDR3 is TGTGCCAGCAGCTTGCACCGGGACACCTACAGCACAGATACGCAGTATTTT. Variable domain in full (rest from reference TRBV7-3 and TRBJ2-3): GAGVSQTPSNKVTEKGKYVELRCDPISGHTALYWYRQSLGQGPEFLIYFQGTGAADDSGLPNDRFFAVRPEGSVSTLKIQRTERGDSAVYLCASSLHRDTYSTDTQYFGPGTRLTVL.

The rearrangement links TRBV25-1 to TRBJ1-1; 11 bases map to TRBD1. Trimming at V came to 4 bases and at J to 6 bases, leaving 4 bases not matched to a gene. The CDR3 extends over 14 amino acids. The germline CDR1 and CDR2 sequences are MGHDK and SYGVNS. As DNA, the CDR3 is TGTGCCAGCAGTGGGGGACAGGGGGTGCCTGAAGCTTTCTTT. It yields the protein CASSGGQGVPEAFF.

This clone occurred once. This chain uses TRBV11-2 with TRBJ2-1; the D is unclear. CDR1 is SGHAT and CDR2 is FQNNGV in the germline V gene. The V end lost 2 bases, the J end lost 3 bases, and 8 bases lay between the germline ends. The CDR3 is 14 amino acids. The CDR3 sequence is CASSLSHSYNEQFF. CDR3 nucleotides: TGTGCCAGCAGCTTAAGTCACAGCTACAATGAGCAGTTCTTC.

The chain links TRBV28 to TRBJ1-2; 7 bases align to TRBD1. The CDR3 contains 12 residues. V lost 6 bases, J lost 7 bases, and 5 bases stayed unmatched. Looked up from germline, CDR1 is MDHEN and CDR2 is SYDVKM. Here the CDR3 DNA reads TGTGCCAGCAGAAGGACAGGCATTGGCTACACCTTC. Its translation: CASRRTGIGYTF.

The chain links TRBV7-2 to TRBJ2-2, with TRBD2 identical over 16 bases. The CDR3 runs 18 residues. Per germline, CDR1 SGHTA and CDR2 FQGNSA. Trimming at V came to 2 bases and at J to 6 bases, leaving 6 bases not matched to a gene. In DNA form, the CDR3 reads TGTGCCAGCAGCTTACCGTCCGGGACTAGCGGGAGGGCCGGGGAGCTGTTTTTT. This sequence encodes CASSLPSGTSGRAGELFF. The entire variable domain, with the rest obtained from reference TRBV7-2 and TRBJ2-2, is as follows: GAGVSQSPSNKVTEKGKDVELRCDPISGHTALYWYRQSLGQGLEFLIYFQGNSAPDKSGLPSDRFSAERTGGSVSTLTIQRTQQEDSAVYLCASSLPSGTSGRAGELFFGEGSRLTVL.

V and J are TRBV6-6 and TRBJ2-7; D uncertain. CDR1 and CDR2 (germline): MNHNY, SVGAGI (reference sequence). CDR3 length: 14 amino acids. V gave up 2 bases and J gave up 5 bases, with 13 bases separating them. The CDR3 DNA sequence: TGTGCCAGCAGTTACGAGTTGCGTTTCGACGAGCAGTACTTC. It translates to CASSYELRFDEQYF.

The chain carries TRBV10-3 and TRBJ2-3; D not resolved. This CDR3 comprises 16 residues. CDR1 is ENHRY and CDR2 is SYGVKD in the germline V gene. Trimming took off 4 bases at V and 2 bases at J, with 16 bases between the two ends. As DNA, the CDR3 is TGTGCCATCAGTGGACTCGCCAAACCGTTCACAGATACGCAGTATTTT. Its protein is CAISGLAKPFTDTQYF.